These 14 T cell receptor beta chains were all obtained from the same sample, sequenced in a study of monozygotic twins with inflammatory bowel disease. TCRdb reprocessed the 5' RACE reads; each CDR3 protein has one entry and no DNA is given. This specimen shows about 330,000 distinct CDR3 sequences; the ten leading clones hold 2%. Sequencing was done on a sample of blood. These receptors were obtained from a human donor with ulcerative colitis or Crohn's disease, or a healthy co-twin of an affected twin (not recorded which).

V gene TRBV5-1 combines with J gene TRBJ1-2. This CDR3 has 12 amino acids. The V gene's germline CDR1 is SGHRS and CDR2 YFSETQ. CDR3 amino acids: CASSLERHGYTF.

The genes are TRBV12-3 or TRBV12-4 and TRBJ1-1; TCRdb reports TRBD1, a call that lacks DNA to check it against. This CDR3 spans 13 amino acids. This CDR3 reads CASGTGDGTEAFF.

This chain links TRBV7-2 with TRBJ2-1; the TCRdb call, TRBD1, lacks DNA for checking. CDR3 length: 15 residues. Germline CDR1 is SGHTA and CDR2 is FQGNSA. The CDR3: CASSLAGRTYNEQFF.

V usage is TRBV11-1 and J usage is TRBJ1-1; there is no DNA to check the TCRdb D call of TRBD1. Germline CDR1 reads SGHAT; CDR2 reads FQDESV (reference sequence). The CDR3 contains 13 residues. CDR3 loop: CASSFGRATEAFF.

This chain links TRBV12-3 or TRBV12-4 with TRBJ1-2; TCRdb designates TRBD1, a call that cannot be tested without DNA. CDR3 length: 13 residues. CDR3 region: CASSLPPNYGYTF.

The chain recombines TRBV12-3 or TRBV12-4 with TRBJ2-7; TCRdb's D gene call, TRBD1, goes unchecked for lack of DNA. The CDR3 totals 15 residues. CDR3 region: CASSLLGIQAYEQYF.

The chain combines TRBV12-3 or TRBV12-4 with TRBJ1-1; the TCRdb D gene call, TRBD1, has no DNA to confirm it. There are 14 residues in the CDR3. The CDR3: CASSLRPVESEAFF.

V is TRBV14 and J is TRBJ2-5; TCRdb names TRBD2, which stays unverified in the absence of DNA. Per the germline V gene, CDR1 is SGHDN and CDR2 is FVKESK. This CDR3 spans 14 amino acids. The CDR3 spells CASSQVLRPPVPYF.

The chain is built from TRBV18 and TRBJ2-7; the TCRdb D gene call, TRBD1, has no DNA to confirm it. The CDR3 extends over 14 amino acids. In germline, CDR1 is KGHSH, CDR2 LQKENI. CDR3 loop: CASSPTGSSYEQYF.

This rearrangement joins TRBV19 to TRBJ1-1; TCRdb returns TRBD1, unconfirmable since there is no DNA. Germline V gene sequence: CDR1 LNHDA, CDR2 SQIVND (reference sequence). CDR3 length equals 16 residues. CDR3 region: CASSMSLDRLNTEAFF.

The CDR3 sequence: CASMKRTTGELFF. The rearrangement joins TRBV11-2 to TRBJ2-2. The CDR3 has 13 residues. Germline V gene sequence: CDR1 SGHAT, CDR2 FQNNGV.

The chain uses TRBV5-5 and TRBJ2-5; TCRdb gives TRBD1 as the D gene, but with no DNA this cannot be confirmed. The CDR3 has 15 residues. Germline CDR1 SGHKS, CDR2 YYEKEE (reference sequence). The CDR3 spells CASSLTTGSLVAQYF.

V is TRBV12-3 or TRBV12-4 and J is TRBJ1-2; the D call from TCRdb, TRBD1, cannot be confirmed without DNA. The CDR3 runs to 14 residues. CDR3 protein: CASRSGGWTYGYTF.

The CDR3 here is CASSQDPGRSETQYF. V and J are TRBV3-1 and TRBJ2-5; TCRdb names TRBD1, which stays unverified in the absence of DNA. Germline-derived CDR1 and CDR2 are LGHDT and YNNKEL (reference sequence). The CDR3 spans 15 residues.